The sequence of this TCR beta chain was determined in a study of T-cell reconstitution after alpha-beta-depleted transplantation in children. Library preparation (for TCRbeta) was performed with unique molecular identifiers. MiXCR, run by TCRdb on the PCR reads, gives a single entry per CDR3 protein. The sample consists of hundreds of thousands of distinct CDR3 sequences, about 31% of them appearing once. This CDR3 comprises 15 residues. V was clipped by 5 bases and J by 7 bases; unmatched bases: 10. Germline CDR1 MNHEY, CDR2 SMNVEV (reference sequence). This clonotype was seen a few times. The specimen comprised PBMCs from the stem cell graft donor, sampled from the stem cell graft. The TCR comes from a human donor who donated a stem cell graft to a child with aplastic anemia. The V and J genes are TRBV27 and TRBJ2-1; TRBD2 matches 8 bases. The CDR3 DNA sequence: TGTGCCAGCAGTATATACGGGAGGGCCAGGAATGAGCAGTTCTTC. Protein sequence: CASSIYGRARNEQFF.